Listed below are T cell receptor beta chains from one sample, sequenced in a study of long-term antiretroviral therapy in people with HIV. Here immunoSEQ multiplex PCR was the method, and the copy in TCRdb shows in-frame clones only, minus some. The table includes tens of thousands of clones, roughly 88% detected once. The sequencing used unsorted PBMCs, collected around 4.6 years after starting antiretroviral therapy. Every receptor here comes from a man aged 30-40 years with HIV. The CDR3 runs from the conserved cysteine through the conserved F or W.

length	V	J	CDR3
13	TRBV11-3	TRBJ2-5	CASSLNSQETQYF
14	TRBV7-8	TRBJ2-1	CASSLRGGGNEQFF
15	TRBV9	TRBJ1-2	CASSVAMTGWSGYTF
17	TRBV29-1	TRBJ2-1	CSVELPLAVGIYNEQFF
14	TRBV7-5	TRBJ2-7	CARIPRIHSSEQYF
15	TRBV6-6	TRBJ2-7	CASRRARDLGYEQYF
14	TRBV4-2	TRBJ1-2	CASSQRDGPYGYTF
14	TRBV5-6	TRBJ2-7	CASSLEGDRGEQYF
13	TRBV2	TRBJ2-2	CASTGTRSGELFF
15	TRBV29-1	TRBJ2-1	CSVSSTSTRYNEQFF
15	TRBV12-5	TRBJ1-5	CASGLVGDSNQPQHF
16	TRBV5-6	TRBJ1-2	CASSVNPWARGDGYTF
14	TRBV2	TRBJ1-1	CASALESGGTEAFF
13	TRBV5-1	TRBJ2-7	CASATGPFYEQYF
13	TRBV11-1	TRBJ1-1	CASSRAGGTEAFF
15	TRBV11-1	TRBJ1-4	CASSPSGTGGEKLFF
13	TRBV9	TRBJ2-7	CASSVPGIHEQYF
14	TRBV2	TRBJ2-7	CASSGRDPTYEQYF
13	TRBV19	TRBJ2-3	CASSQSVTDTQYF
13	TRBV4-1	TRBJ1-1	CASSQATDTEAFF
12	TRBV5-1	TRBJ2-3	CASSLRTDTQYF
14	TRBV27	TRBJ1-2	CASAGTGSYYGYTF
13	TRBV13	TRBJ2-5	CASSSTGGETQYF
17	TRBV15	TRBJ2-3	CATSRDRIAGATDTQYF
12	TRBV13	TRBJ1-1	CASSSRGLEAFF
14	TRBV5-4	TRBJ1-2	CASSFGRSLQGYTF
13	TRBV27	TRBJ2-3	CASRYILSDTQYF
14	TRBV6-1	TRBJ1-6	CASRRQGFNSPLHF
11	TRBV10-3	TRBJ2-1	CAIMVGNEQFF
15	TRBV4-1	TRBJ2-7	CASSQALHRAGEQYF
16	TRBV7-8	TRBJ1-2	CASSLAPGQVNYGYTF
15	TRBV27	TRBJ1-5	CASSLTGQDDQPQHF
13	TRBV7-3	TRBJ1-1	CASSLSPANEAFF
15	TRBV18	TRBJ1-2	CASSPFQTGAYGYTF
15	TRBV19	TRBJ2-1	CASSMGLAETDEQFF